The clone carrying this T cell receptor beta chain was counted between two and nine times. Its antigen remains unknown. TCRbeta library construction was performed incorporating unique molecular identifiers. MiXCR, run by TCRdb on the PCR reads, gives a single entry per CDR3 protein. The data show fewer than 550,000 distinct CDR3 sequences, about 10% seen once. Germline trimming cut 2 bases from V and 4 bases from J; bases unmatched to any gene: 11. This CDR3 spans 18 amino acids. Germline CDR1 and CDR2: KGHDR and SFDVKD. These data are taken from a study of T-cell reconstitution after alpha-beta-depleted transplantation in children. Study observations and caveats: Most T-cell counts and diversity one year after the transplant came from T cells that were newly produced. By about two months after transplant, alpha-beta T cells reportedly arose from several hundred graft clones that had expanded.

The material was PBMCs, mostly from graft donor cells, obtained 180 days after TCRalphabeta/CD19-depleted stem cell transplant. This TCR came from a female patient aged 2-15 years who had a stem cell transplant for aplastic anemia, so the T cells may come from the graft donor. The chain recombines TRBV24-1 with TRBJ1-5; the match to TRBD1 covers 9 bases. CDR3 sequence (DNA): TGTGCCACCAGTGATTCCGGGACAGGGTCAATAAGGAATCAGCCCCAGCATTTT. Translated: CATSDSGTGSIRNQPQHF.